What follows are 15 T cell receptor beta chains derived from one specimen sequenced in a study of regulatory T cells in long-lasting Graves disease. Sequencing libraries for TCR beta were prepared with iRepertoire HTBI primers and Arm-PCR of CDR3 regions. TCRdb itself ran the multiplex PCR reads through MiXCR, one entry per CDR3 protein. The profile shows approximately 400,000 distinct CDR3 sequences, 14% to 15% of them singletons. The time point denotes: newly diagnosed GD, antithyroid drugs for less than 3 months. PBMC-extracted RNA yielded the TCR library. These sequences were also reported in another study, on T cells in Graves' hyperthyroidism and ophthalmopathy.

The specimen comprised peripheral blood mononuclear cells (PBMCs), sampled at new diagnosis, from a patient treated with antithyroid drugs. These receptors were taken from a woman aged 40 to 50 with Graves disease.

The chain couples TRBV6-1 to TRBJ1-1; 7 bases match TRBD1. The CDR3 sequence is 12 residues long. V lost 10 bases to trimming and J lost 4 bases; unmatched junction nucleotides: 6. In germline, CDR1 is MNHNS, CDR2 SASEGT. CDR3 amino acids: CAIQGVGTEAFF. The CDR3 region has the DNA TGTGCCATCCAGGGGGTCGGCACTGAAGCTTTCTTT.

This clonotype was observed many times. The CDR3 region is CASSRELAGVETQYF. The CDR3 bases are TGTGCCAGCAGCCGGGAACTAGCGGGAGTTGAGACCCAGTACTTC. The chain employs TRBV13 and TRBJ2-5, with 11 nucleotides matching TRBD2. V was pared by 5 bases and J by 5 bases, with 7 bases of the junction left unmatched. Germline-derived CDR1 and CDR2 are PRHDT and FYEKMQ (reference sequence). This CDR3 region has 15 residues.

This clonotype was detected a few times. The rearrangement joins TRBV5-6 to TRBJ2-7; 10 nucleotides agree with TRBD2. The V segment lost 3 bases and the J segment 0 bases; nucleotides outside the gene matches: 6. The CDR3 totals 16 residues. Germline V gene sequence: CDR1 SGHDT, CDR2 YYEEEE. The chain's CDR3 is CASSSKTSGHSYEQYF. The CDR3, as DNA: TGTGCCAGCAGCTCGAAGACTAGCGGGCACTCCTACGAGCAGTACTTC.

This clonotype appeared a few times. The germline gene is not matched at one end of the junction; a read error may be the cause. This CDR3 is CASSQVGTSGSIVQF. The DNA for the CDR3 is TGCGCCAGCAGCCAAGTTGGGACTAGCGGGAGCATAGTACAATTC. The J gene is TRBJ2-1, the V gene TRBV4-3, with 14 positions matching TRBD2. The germline CDR1 and CDR2 sequences are LGHNA and YSLEER. This CDR3 region has 15 residues.

This clonotype was detected ten times or more. V and J are TRBV20-1 and TRBJ1-6; TRBD1 agrees at 9 bases. V gave up 1 base and J gave up 9 bases; unmatched junction bases: 7. The CDR3 length is 15 residues. CDR1 is DFQATT and CDR2 is SNEGSKA in the germline V gene (reference sequence). The DNA of the CDR3 is TGCAGTGCTAGAGCAGAACAGGGGGCTGGTTCACCCCTCCACTTT. Translated: CSARAEQGAGSPLHF.

This clonotype showed up just a few times. This chain connects TRBV14 to TRBJ1-2; 8 positions agree with TRBD1. The length of the CDR3 is 17 residues. Germline lookup yields CDR1 SGHDN and CDR2 FVKESK. Losses at the gene ends were 1 base for V and 5 bases for J; bases not matched to a gene: 12. CDR3 DNA sequence: TGTGCCAGCAGCCAAGGCTTTCTTCGCGACAGGGGTTATGGCTACACCTTC. Its protein product is CASSQGFLRDRGYGYTF.

This clonotype has a count of ten or more. The chain recombines TRBV9 with TRBJ1-1; 8 nucleotides agree with TRBD1. CDR1 is SGDLS, CDR2 YYNGEE, per germline. The V segment lost 0 bases and the J segment 5 bases; nucleotides outside the gene matches: 0. There are 13 residues in the CDR3. The CDR3 region has the DNA TGTGCCAGCAGCGTAGGGACAGGGACTGAAGCTTTCTTT. It specifies CASSVGTGTEAFF.

Turning to this clonotype: This may stem from a read error, because a much larger clone lies one nucleotide away. The genes are TRBV6-5 and TRBJ2-7; 9 bases are a match to TRBD2. Unmatched junction bases numbered 12, after V lost 2 bases and J lost 7 bases. The CDR3 consists of 16 residues. Germline V gene sequence: CDR1 MNHEY, CDR2 SVGAGI. CDR3 protein: CASSYRGTSLNNEQYF. Here the CDR3 DNA reads TGTGCCAGCAGTTACCGCGGGACTAGCCTAAACAATGAGCAGTACTTC.

This clonotype has just a few counts. The V gene is TRBV28, the J gene TRBJ2-7, with TRBD2 as a possible D gene (6 bases). The CDR3 runs to 14 residues. The germline V gene has CDR1 MDHEN and CDR2 SYDVKM. The germline V and J ends were trimmed by 8 bases and 7 bases, with 21 bases remaining between them. In DNA, the CDR3 is TGTGCCAGCGGGAGGTTTGCCTCCCAAAGAGAGCAGTACTTC. It codes for CASGRFASQREQYF.

This clonotype was counted at least ten times. V and J are TRBV10-2 and TRBJ2-2, with 7 bases matching TRBD1. This CDR3 contains 14 residues. The V gene end was trimmed by 7 bases and the J gene end by 1 base; junction bases not matched to a gene: 3. The V gene's germline CDR1 is WSHSY and CDR2 SAAADI. The CDR3 here is CASIYRGNTGELFF. CDR3 sequence (DNA): TGCGCCAGCATCTACAGGGGGAACACCGGGGAGCTGTTTTTT.

The table lists this clonotype with many counts. This chain links TRBV6-5 with TRBJ2-5, with 13 nucleotides matching TRBD2. J lost 5 bases, V lost 0 bases, and 9 bases had no gene match. CDR1 MNHEY and CDR2 SVGAGI come from the germline V gene. The CDR3 sequence is 18 residues long. CDR3 protein: CASSYSQGLAGVGETQYF. The CDR3 nucleotides read TGTGCCAGCAGTTACTCCCAAGGACTAGCGGGAGTAGGTGAGACCCAGTACTTC.

A few counts support this clonotype. The gene calls are TRBV27 and TRBJ2-1, with a weak D call TRBD1 (5 bases). Germline lookup yields CDR1 MNHEY and CDR2 SMNVEV (reference sequence). V shed 2 bases and J shed 2 bases, with 7 bases lying between them. The CDR3 runs 14 residues. The CDR3 sequence is CASSLKGAYNEQFF. CDR3 coding DNA: TGTGCCAGCAGTTTAAAAGGGGCCTACAATGAGCAGTTCTTC.

The chain employs TRBV4-1 and TRBJ2-1; tentatively, D is TRBD2 (5 bases). CDR1 is MGHRA and CDR2 is YSYEKL in the germline V gene. This CDR3 is 16 amino acids long. With 0 bases removed from V and 4 bases from J, the gap between germline ends came to 13 bases. The CDR3 bases are TGCGCCAGCAGCCAAGAGTTTGGACTTTCGTACAATGAGCAGTTCTTC. This codes for CASSQEFGLSYNEQFF.

The sample holds many counts of this clonotype. The chain is built from TRBV18 and TRBJ1-2; D gene unclear. Between the trimmed V and J ends, which lost 3 bases and 6 bases, there was a span of 8 bases. The CDR3 length is 12 residues. Germline CDR1 and CDR2: KGHSH and LQKENI. The CDR3 bases are TGTGCCAGCTCACCGACTATTGATGGCTACACCTTC. This sequence encodes CASSPTIDGYTF.

The V call is TRBV3-1, the J call TRBJ2-3; D not certain. CDR1 and CDR2 (germline): LGHDT, YNNKEL (reference sequence). Trimming took off 5 bases at V and 2 bases at J, with 11 bases between the two ends. The CDR3 consists of 14 residues. The CDR3 DNA reads TGTGCCAGCAGCTCTTACAGATACACAGATACGCAGTATTTT. As protein: CASSSYRYTDTQYF.